One T cell receptor beta chain is described in this entry. Antigen specificity is unknown. The record originates from a study of response to subunit inactivated influenza vaccine. The CDR3 runs 12 residues. Trimming took off 8 bases at V and 1 base at J, with 11 bases between the two ends. The V gene's germline CDR1 is DFQATT and CDR2 SNEGSKA (reference sequence). Each CDR3 protein is one row after TCRdb ran MiXCR on the RT-PCR reads. The sample lists more than 400,000 distinct CDR3 sequences, approximately 6.9% occurring once. Regarding the study as a whole: The authors suggested that every seasonal influenza vaccination recruits few new T cells.

The gene calls are TRBV20-1 and TRBJ1-1; maybe TRBD1 (5 bases). The sample here was PBMCs from blood, taken around 2 years after vaccination. The sequence derives from a man aged 45 to 75 who received an inactivated influenza vaccine. The CDR3 region is CSNTGQNTEAFF. CDR3 DNA sequence: TGCAGTAACACAGGACAGAACACTGAAGCTTTCTTT.